This TCR beta chain was sequenced in a study of T-cell memory formation after mild COVID-19. V gave up 4 bases and J gave up 6 bases, with 16 bases separating them. Germline V gives CDR1 KGHSH, CDR2 LQKENI. The CDR3 totals 15 residues. Employing constant-segment primers, 5'RACE generated TCR alpha and TCR beta cDNA libraries bearing sample barcodes and UMIs. TCRdb processed the 5' RACE reads anew with MiXCR; each CDR3 protein has one entry. The sample has about 560,000 distinct CDR3 sequences, roughly 20% seen once. Specimen: PBMCs or a T cell subset sorted from them (not recorded which). This TCR was sampled from an adult woman who had mild COVID-19 (a few samples of this study predate the infection). Cell type and time point are not known. V is TRBV18 and J is TRBJ2-1; D gene unclear. CDR3 DNA sequence: TGTGCCAGCTCACTAGTAGGGATTTCGGTCAATGAGCAGTTCTTC. Translating gives CASSLVGISVNEQFF.